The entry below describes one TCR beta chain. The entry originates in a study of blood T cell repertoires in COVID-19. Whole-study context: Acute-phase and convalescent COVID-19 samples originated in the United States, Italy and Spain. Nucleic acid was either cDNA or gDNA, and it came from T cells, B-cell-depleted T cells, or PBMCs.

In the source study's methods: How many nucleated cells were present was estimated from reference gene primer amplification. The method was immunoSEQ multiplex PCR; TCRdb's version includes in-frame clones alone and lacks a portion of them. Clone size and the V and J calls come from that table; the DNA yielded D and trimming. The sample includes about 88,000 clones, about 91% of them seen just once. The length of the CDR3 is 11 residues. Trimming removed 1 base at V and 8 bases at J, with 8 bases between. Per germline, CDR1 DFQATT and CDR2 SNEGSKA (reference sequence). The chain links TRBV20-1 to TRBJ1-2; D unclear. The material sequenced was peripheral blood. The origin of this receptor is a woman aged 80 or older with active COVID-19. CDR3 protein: CSARVGGGYTF. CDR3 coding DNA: TGCAGTGCTAGAGTTGGAGGGGGCTACACCTTC.